This TCR beta chain was sequenced for a study of CD8+CD57+ T cells in acquired aplastic anemia. Study-wide context: Sorted CD4+ and CD8+ cell DNA averaged about 3 ug.

TCR beta VDJ combinations and CDR3 sequences were profiled from genomic DNA. TCRdb reprocessed the reads with MiXCR, giving one entry per CDR3 protein. Altogether about 270,000 distinct CDR3 sequences are present, approximately 57% being singletons, with the ten largest covering roughly 8%. Germline lookup yields CDR1 MRHNA and CDR2 SNTAGT. V trimming: 5 bases; J trimming: 0 bases; junction bases outside the gene matches: 7. This CDR3 spans 18 amino acids. The sequenced sample was sorted CD4+, CD8+, or CD8+CD57+ T cells (not recorded which) from PBMCs. The V call is TRBV6-4, the J call TRBJ2-1; TRBD2 matches 13 bases. The sequence was obtained from a human donor with severe aplastic anemia or a healthy control (not recorded which). The CDR3 reads CASSPRLAGGTSYNEQFF. CDR3 DNA sequence: TGTGCCAGCAGTCCTAGACTAGCGGGGGGCACCTCCTACAATGAGCAGTTCTTC.